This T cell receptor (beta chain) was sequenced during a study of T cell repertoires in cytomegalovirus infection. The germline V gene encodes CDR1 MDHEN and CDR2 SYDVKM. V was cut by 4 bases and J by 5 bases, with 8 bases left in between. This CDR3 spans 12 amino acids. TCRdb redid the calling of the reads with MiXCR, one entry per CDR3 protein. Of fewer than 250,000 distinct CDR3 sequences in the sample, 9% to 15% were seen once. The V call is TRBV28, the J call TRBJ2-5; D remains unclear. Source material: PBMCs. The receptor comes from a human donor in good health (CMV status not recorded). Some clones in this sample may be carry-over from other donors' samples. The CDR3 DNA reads TGTGCCAGCAGTTCGGAACGGGAGACCCAGTACTTC. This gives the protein CASSSERETQYF.